This T cell receptor (beta chain) was captured by sequencing in a study of T cells after yellow fever vaccination. The study's findings and limits: Re-detected after boosting: most primary clones, around 96% of CD4 and around 86% of CD8.

This clonotype was observed a few times. Antigen: not known. Germline loops: CDR1 DFQATT, CDR2 SNEGSKA (reference sequence). Trimming left V 7 bases short and J 5 bases short, with 21 bases between. This CDR3 spans 14 amino acids. TCRdb independently ran MiXCR on the 5' RACE reads; one entry per CDR3 protein. This sample has around 230,000 distinct CDR3 sequences, with over 6.5% found just once. V usage is TRBV20-1 and J usage is TRBJ2-7, with D possibly matching TRBD1 (6 bases). This sample comprised CD4+ T cells sorted from PBMCs, obtained on the day of the yellow fever booster vaccination. This receptor was taken from a man aged 25 to 40 who received the YFV17D yellow fever vaccine. The CDR3 here is CSVPRQAPLNEQYF. The CDR3 DNA follows: TGCAGTGTTCCGAGACAGGCCCCATTGAACGAGCAGTACTTC.